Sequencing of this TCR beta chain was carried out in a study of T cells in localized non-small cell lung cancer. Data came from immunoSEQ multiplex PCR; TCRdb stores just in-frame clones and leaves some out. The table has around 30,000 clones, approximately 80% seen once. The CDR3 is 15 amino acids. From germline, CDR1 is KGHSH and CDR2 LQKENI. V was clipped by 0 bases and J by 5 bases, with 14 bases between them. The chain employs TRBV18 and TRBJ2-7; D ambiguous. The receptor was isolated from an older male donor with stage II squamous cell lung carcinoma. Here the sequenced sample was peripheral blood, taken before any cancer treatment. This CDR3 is CASSPPSQFKDEQYF. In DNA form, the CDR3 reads TGTGCCAGCTCACCACCGTCGCAGTTTAAAGACGAGCAGTACTTC.